Sequencing of this TCR beta chain was carried out in a study of memory CD4+ T cells and cytomegalovirus serostatus. At the level of the study: This sample comes from healthy Belgian adults, 8 to 10 CMV seropositive, around 26 seronegative.

Unmatched junction bases numbered 8, after V lost 4 bases and J lost 3 bases. The CDR3 spans 16 residues. Germline V gene sequence: CDR1 MNHNY, CDR2 SVGAGI (reference sequence). Under the authors' procedure: After removing out-of-frame reads, under 2.5 million distinct TCRbeta sequences remained. The method was immunoSEQ multiplex PCR; TCRdb's version includes in-frame clones alone and lacks a portion of them. V, J and clone size are those of that table, while D and trimming were read from the DNA. The data contain about 75,000 clones, about 78% of them singletons. The sort gate was single viable CD3+CD4+CD8-CD45RO+ cells for memory CD4+ T cells. Serum IgG to CMV pp150, pp28, p38 and p52 defined serostatus. Broader study findings: Each of approximately 73 CMV-associated TCRbeta sequences occurred in one to five individuals.

Notes on this clone: Its antigen is as yet unknown.

The chain joins TRBV6-6 to TRBJ1-3; 8 bases are shared with TRBD1. This clonotype was obtained from an adult in good health and CMV-seropositive. The material sequenced was memory CD4+ T cells from blood. The CDR3 DNA sequence: TGTGCCAGCAGTTCCTCCCCGGGACAGGTTGGAAACACCATATATTTT. Protein product: CASSSSPGQVGNTIYF.